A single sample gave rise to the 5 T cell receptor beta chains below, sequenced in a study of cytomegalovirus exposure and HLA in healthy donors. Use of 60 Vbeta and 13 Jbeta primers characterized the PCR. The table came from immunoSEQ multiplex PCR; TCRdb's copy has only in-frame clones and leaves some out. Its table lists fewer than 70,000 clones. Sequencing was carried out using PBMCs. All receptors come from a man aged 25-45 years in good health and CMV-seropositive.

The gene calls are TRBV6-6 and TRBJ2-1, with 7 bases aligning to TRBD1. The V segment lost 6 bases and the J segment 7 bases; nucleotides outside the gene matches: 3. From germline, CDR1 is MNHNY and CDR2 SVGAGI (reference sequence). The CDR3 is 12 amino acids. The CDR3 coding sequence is TGTGCCAGCAGCCTACAGGGGAATGAGCAGTTCTTC. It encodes CASSLQGNEQFF.

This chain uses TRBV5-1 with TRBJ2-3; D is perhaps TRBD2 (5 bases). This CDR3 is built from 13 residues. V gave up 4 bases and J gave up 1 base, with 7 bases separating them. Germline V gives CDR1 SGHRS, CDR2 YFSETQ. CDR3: CASSLGGTDTQYF. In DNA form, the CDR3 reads TGCGCCAGCAGCCTGGGAGGCACAGATACGCAGTATTTT.

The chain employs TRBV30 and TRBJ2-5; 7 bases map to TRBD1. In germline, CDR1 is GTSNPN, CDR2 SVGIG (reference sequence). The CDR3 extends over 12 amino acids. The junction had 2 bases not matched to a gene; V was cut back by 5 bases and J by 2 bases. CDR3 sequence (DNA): TGTGCCTGGTCCAGGGGGCAAGAGACCCAGTACTTC. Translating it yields CAWSRGQETQYF. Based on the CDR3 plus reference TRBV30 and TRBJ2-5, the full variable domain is SQTIHQWPATLVQPVGSPLSLECTVEGTSNPNLYWYRQAAGRGLQLLFYSVGIGQISSEVPQNLSASRPQDRQFILSSKKLLLSDSGFYLCAWSRGQETQYFGPGTRLLVL.

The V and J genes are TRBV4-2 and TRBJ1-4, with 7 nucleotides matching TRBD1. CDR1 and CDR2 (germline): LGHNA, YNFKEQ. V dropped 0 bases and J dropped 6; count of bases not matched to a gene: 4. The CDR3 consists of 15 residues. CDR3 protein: CASSQDHRGDEKLFF. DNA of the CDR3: TGTGCCAGCAGCCAAGACCACAGGGGCGATGAAAAACTGTTTTTT.

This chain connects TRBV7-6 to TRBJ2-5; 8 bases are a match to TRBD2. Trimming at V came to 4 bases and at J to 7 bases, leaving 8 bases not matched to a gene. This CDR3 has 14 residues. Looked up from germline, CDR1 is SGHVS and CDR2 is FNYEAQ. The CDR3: CASSYLAGEGTQYF. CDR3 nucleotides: TGTGCCAGCAGCTATCTAGCGGGCGAGGGGACCCAGTACTTC.